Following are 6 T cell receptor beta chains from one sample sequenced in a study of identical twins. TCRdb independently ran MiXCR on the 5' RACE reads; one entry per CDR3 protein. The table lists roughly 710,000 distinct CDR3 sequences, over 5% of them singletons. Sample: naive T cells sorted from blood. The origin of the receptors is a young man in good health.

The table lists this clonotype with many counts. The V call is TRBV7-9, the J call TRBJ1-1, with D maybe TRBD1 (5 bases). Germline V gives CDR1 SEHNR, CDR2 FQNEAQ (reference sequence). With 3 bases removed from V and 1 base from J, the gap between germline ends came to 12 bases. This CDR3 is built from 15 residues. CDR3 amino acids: CASSLGGRRNTEAFF. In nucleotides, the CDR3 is TGTGCCAGCAGCTTGGGGGGACGGCGGAACACTGAAGCTTTCTTT.

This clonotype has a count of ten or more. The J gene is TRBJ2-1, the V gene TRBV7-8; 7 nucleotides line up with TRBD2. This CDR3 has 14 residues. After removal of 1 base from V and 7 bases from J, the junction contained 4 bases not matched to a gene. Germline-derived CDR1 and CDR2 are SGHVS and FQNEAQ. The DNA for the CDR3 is TGTGCCAGCAGCTTAGGCCCCGGGAGGAATGAGCAGTTCTTC. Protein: CASSLGPGRNEQFF.

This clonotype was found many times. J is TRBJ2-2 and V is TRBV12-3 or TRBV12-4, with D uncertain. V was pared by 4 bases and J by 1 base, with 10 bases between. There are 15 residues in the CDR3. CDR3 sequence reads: CASSSGDLNTGELFF. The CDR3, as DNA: TGTGCCAGCAGTTCCGGTGATCTGAACACCGGGGAGCTGTTTTTT.

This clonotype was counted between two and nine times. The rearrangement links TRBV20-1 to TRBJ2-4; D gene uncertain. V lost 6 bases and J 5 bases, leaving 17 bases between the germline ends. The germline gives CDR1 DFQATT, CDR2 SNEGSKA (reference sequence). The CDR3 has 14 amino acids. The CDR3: CSAPPPQGQNIQYF. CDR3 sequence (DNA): TGCAGTGCGCCCCCCCCTCAAGGCCAAAACATTCAGTACTTC.

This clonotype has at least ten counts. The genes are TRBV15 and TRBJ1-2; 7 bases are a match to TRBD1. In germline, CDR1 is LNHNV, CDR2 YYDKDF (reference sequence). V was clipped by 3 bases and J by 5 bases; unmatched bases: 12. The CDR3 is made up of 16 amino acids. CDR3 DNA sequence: TGTGCCACCAGCAGCTCGGACAGGTGGATTAGATATGGCTACACCTTC. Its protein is CATSSSDRWIRYGYTF.

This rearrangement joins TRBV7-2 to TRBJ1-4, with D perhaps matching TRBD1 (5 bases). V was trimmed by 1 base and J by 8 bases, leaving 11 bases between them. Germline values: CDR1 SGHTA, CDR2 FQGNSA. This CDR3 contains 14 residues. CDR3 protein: CASSLGGVEEKLFF. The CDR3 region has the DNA TGTGCCAGCAGCTTAGGAGGGGTTGAGGAAAAACTGTTTTTT.